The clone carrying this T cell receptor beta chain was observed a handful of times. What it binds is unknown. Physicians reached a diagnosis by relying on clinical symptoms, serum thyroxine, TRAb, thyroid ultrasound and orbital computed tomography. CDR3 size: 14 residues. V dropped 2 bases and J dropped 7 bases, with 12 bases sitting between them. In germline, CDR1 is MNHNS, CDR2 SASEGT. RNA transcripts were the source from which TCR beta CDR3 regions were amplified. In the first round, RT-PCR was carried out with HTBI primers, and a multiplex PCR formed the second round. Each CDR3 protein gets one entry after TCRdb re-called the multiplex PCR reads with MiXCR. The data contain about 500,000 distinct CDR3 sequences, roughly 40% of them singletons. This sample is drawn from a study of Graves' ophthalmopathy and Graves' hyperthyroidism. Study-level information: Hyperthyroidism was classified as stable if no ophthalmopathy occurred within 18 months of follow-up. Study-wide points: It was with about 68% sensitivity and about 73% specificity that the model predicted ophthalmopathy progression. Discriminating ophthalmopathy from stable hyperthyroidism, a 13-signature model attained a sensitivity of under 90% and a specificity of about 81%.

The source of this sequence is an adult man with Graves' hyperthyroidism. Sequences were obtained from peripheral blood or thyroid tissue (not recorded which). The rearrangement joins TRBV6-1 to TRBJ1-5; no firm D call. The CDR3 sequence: CASSERWVGQPQHF. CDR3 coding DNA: TGTGCCAGCAGTGAAAGGTGGGTCGGGCAGCCCCAGCATTTT.